This T cell receptor beta chain originates from a study of T cell changes during pregnancy in multiple sclerosis. CDR1 and CDR2 from the germline V gene are SGHTA and FQGNSA. Deletions cut 1 base from V and 1 base from J, with 4 bases between. The CDR3 is 14 amino acids. Data came from immunoSEQ multiplex PCR; TCRdb stores just in-frame clones and leaves some out. The table has 45,000 to 50,000 clones, about 91% seen once; the top ten hold 0.37%. The sequence derives from a female donor in good health, enrolled as a control in a pregnancy study. V and J are TRBV7-2 and TRBJ1-4; no clear D. The sample here was CD4+ T cells from peripheral blood mononuclear cells, taken in the second trimester of pregnancy. The CDR3 coding sequence is TGTGCCAGCAGCTTAGACAGAACTAATGAAAAACTGTTTTTT. Amino acids: CASSLDRTNEKLFF.